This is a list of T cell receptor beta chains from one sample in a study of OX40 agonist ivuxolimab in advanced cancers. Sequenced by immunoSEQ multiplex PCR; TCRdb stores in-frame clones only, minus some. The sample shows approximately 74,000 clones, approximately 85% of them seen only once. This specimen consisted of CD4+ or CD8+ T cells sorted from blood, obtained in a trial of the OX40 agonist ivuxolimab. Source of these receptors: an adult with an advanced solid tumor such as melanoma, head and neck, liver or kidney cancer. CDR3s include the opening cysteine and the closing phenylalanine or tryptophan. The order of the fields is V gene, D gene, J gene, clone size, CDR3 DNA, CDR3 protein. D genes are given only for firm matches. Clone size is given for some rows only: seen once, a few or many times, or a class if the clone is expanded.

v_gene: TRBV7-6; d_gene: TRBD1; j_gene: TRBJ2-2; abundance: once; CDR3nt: TGTGCCAGCAGCCGGACAGGGGAGAGCACCGGGGAGCTGTTTTTT; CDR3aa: CASSRTGESTGELFF
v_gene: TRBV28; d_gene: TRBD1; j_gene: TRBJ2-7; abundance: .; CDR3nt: TGTGCCAGCAAAACGGGACAGGGGTTTTTCGAGCAGTACTTC; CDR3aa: CASKTGQGFFEQYF
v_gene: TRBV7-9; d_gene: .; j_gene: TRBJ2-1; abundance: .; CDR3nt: TGTGCCAGCAGCATTAGCCGGAGCTCCTACAATGAGCAGTTCTTC; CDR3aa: CASSISRSSYNEQFF
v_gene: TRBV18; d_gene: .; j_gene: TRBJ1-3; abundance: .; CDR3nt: TGTGCCAGCTCACACTTCTCACAGGGCTCTGGAAACACCATATATTTT; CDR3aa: CASSHFSQGSGNTIYF
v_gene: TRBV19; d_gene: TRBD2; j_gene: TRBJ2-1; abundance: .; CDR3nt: TGTGCCAGTAGTCCCTCCCTAAGGGGACTAGGGGAGGATGAGCAGTTCTTC; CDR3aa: CASSPSLRGLGEDEQFF
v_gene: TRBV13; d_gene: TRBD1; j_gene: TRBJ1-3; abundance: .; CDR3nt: TGTGCCAGCAGCCCCGGACAGGGATCGAGGGGAAACACCATATATTTT; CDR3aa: CASSPGQGSRGNTIYF
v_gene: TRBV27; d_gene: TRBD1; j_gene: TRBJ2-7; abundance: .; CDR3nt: TGTGCCAGCAGTAGATCCGGGACAGTTTCCTACGAGCAGTACTTC; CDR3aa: CASSRSGTVSYEQYF
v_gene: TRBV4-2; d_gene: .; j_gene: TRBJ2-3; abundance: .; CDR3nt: TGTGCCAGCAGCCACGACGCGCTAGGGGGGGCCAAGGATACGCAGTATTTT; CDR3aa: CASSHDALGGAKDTQYF
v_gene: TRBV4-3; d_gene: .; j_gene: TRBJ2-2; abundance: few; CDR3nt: TGCGCCAGCAGCCAAGTTGCTATCGGGGAGCTGTTTTTT; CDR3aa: CASSQVAIGELFF
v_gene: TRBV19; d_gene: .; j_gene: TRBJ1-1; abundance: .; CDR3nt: TGTGCCAGTACCCAATCGGCGGAGGGGAACACTGAAGCTTTCTTT; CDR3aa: CASTQSAEGNTEAFF
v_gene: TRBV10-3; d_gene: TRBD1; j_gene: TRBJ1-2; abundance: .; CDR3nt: TGTGCCATCAGGCTCGGGACAGCCCTAGGCTACACCTTC; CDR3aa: CAIRLGTALGYTF
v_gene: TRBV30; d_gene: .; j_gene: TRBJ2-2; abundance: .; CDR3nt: TGTGCCTGGAGTCTGCTCCCTAGCGACACCGGGGAGCTGTTTTTT; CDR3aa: CAWSLLPSDTGELFF
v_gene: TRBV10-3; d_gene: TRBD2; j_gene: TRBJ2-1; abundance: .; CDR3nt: TGTGCCATCGCGGCTAGCGGGAACAATGAGCAGTTCTTC; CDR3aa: CAIAASGNNEQFF
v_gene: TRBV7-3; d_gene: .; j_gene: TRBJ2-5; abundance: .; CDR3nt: TGTGCCAGCAGCGTAGGAGGAGCGGAAGAGACCCAGTACTTC; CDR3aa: CASSVGGAEETQYF
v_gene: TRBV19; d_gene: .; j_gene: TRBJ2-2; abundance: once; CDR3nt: TGTGCCACTCATGACGGGACACGGAACACCGGGGAGCTGTTTTTT; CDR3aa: CATHDGTRNTGELFF
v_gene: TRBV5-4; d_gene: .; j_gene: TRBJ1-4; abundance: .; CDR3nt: TGTGCCAGCAGCTTGGACAGCGTAACTAATGAAAAACTGTTTTTT; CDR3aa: CASSLDSVTNEKLFF
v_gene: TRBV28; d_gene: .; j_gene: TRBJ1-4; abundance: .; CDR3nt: TGTGCCAGCAGTTCGCACAGAGTTACTAATGAAAAACTGTTTTTT; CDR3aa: CASSSHRVTNEKLFF
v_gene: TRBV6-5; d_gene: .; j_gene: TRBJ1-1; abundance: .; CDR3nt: TGTGCCAGCAGGCCAGACCCCACTGAAGCTTTCTTT; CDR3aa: CASRPDPTEAFF
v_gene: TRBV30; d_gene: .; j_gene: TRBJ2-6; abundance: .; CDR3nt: TGTGCCTGGACCTGGGGGACTGGGGCCAACGTCCTGACTTTC; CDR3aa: CAWTWGTGANVLTF
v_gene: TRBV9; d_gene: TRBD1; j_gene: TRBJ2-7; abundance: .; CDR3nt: TGTGCCAGCAGCTACAGGGGGCGTTCCTACGAGCAGTACTTC; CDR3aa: CASSYRGRSYEQYF
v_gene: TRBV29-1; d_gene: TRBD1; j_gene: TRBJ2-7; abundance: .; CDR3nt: TGCAGCGTCGGGGACAGGGGAATCTACGAGCAGTACTTC; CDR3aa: CSVGDRGIYEQYF
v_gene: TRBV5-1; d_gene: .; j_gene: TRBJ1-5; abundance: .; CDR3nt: TGCGCCAGCAGCTTGGGAGGGTCCAGCAATCAGCCCCAGCATTTT; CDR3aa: CASSLGGSSNQPQHF
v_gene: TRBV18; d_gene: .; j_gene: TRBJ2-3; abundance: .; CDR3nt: TGTGCCAGCTCACCACCGACCGGCACAGATACGCAGTATTTT; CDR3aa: CASSPPTGTDTQYF
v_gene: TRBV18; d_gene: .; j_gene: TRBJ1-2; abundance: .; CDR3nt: TGTGCCAGCTCACCCCTGGAGGTTTCTAACTATGGCTACACCTTC; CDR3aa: CASSPLEVSNYGYTF
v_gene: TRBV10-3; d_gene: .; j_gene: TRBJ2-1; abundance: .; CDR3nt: TGTGCCATCAGTGACTTGAATGAGCAGTTCTTC; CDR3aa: CAISDLNEQFF
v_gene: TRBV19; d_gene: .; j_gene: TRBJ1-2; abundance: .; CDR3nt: TGTGCCAGTAGTAATACAGGCCACTATGGCTACACCTTC; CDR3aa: CASSNTGHYGYTF
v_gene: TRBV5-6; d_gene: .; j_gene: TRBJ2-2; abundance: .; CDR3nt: TGTGCCAGCAGCGACCTGGGGGGCGACGTCGGGGAGCTGTTTTTT; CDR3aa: CASSDLGGDVGELFF
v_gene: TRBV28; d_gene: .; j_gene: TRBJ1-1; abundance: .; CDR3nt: TGTGCCAGTGGACTACCACTGCTCACTGAAGCTTTCTTT; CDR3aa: CASGLPLLTEAFF
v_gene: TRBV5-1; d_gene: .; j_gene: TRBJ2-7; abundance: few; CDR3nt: TGCGCCAGCAGCTCACAGGGCTACGAGCAGTACTTC; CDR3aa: CASSSQGYEQYF
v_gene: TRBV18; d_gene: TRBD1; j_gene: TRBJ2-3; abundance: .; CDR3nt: TGTGCCAGCTCCCTACAGGGGGCGCAGGATACGCAGTATTTT; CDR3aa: CASSLQGAQDTQYF
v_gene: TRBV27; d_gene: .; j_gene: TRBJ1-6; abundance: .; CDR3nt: TGTGCCAGCAGTTTATCTATCCCGGGAGAGACCTATAATTCACCCCTCCACTTT; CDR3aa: CASSLSIPGETYNSPLHF
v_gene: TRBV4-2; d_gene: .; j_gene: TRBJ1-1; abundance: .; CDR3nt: TGTGCCAGCAGCCAATCCGGGACGGTGAACACTGAAGCTTTCTTT; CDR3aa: CASSQSGTVNTEAFF
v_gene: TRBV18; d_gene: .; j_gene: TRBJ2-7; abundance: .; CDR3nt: TGTGCCAGCTCACCGACCGAGTGGCGCCAGGGGTCGGTAGAGCAGTACTTC; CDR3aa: CASSPTEWRQGSVEQYF
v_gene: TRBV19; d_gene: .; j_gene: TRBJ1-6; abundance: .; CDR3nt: TGTGCCAGTAGTACCCGCGGACAGCAACATAATTCACCCCTCCACTTT; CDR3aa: CASSTRGQQHNSPLHF
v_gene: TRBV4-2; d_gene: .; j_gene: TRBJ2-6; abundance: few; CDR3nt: TGTGCCAGCTCGCCGGCTGGGGCCAACGTCCTGACTTTC; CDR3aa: CASSPAGANVLTF
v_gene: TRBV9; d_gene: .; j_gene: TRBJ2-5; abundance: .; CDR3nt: TGTGCCAGCAGCGCTGGAGAGACCCAGTACTTC; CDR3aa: CASSAGETQYF
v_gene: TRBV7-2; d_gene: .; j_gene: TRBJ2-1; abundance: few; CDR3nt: TGTGCCAGCAGCTCCCCCCCGGGCCTAAAGGGCAATGAGCAGTTCTTC; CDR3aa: CASSSPPGLKGNEQFF
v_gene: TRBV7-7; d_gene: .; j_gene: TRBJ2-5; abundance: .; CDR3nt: TGTGCCAGCAGCTTAACGGCAGGGACCGAGACCCAGTACTTC; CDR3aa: CASSLTAGTETQYF
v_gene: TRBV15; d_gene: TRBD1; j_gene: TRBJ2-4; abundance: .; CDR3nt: TGTGCCACCAGCAGATCCTTAGGGGGCCGAAGAGAATCATTGGCCAAAAACATTCAGTACTTC; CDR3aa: CATSRSLGGRRESLAKNIQYF
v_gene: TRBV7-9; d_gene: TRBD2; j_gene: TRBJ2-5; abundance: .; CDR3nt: TGTGCCACTACTCGGGGGGGGTTGGAGACCCAGTACTTC; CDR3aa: CATTRGGLETQYF
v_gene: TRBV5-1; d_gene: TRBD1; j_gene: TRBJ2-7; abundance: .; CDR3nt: TGCGCCAGCAGCTTGGACAGGGGGCGGAACGAGCAGTACTTC; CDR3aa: CASSLDRGRNEQYF